This T cell receptor (beta chain) was captured in a study of T-cell memory formation after mild COVID-19. Study-wide context: TCR clusters showed largely donor specificity. Study-wide findings and caveats: Day 15 to 85 contractors were CD4/CD8 balanced; later expanders leaned CD4+. Researchers report contracting CD4+ clones mostly in CM and EM, with CD8+ clones in EMRA.

About this clonotype itself: The antigen remains undetermined.

CDR3 length: 15 residues. Trimming removed 5 bases at V and 1 base at J, with 13 bases between. Germline CDR1 and CDR2: SEHNR and FQNEAQ (reference sequence). TCR alpha and TCR beta cDNA libraries carrying sample barcodes and UMIs were produced by 5'RACE using constant-segment primers. TCRdb redid the calling of the 5' RACE reads with MiXCR, one entry per CDR3 protein. The profile shows roughly 380,000 distinct CDR3 sequences, around 28% of them singletons. V gene TRBV7-9 combines with J gene TRBJ2-3; possibly TRBD2 for D (5 bases). The sequenced sample was PBMCs or a T cell subset sorted from them (not recorded which). This receptor was obtained from an adult woman who had mild COVID-19 (a few samples of this study predate the infection). Cell type and time point are not known. The CDR3 loop reads CASSKGVGGTDTQYF. CDR3 nucleotides: TGTGCCAGCAGCAAGGGAGTGGGTGGCACAGATACGCAGTATTTT.